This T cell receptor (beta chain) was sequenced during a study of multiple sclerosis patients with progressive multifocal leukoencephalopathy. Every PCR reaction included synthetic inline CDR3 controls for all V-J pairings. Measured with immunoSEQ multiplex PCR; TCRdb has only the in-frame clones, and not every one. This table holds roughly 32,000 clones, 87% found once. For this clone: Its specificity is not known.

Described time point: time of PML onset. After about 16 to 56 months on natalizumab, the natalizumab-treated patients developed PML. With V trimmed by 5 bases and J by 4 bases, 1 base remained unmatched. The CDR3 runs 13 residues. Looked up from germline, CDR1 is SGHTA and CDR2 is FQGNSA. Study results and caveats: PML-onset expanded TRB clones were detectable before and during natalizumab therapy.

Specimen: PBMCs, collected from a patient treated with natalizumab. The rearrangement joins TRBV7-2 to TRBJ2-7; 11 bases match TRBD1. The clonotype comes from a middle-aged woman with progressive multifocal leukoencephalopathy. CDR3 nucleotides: TGTGCCAGCAGCCGGGACAGGGGGTACGAGCAGTACTTC. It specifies CASSRDRGYEQYF.